This entry lists 5 T cell receptor beta chains sequenced from one sample in a study of blood T cell repertoires in COVID-19. This table comes from immunoSEQ multiplex PCR, and its TCRdb copy is limited to in-frame clones, with some not included. The data contain 200,000 to 300,000 clones, about 87% of them singletons. The sample comprised peripheral blood. These receptors all stem from a man aged 55 to 70 who had recovered from COVID-19.

The CDR3 here is CASSLGPQTNYGYTF. CDR3 DNA: TGTGCCAGCAGCTTAGGTCCACAAACTAACTATGGCTACACCTTC. This chain joins TRBV7-2 and TRBJ1-2; D remains unclear. Germline CDR1 and CDR2: SGHTA and FQGNSA. The CDR3 consists of 15 residues. V shed 1 base and J shed 0 bases, with 9 bases lying between them.

The chain combines TRBV4-2 with TRBJ2-7; D is uncertain. CDR3 size: 13 residues. CDR1 is LGHNA and CDR2 is YNFKEQ in the germline V gene. With 3 bases removed from V and 0 bases from J, the gap between germline ends came to 6 bases. CDR3 bases: TGTGCCAGCAGCCAGCCCGGCTCCTACGAGCAGTACTTC. This gives the protein CASSQPGSYEQYF.

This sequence joins TRBV3-1 (or the pseudogene TRBV3-2) and TRBJ2-7; 13 nucleotides match TRBD2. V was pared by 4 bases and J by 13 bases, with 10 bases of the junction left unmatched. This CDR3 comprises 14 residues. Germline CDR1 reads LGHDT; CDR2 reads YNNKEL (reference sequence). The CDR3 loop reads CASSRQTSGGRFYF. CDR3 sequence (DNA): TGTGCCAGCAGCCGCCAGACTAGCGGGGGGCGGTTTTACTTC.

The chain couples TRBV3-1 (or the pseudogene TRBV3-2) to TRBJ1-3, with 8 bases matching TRBD1. This CDR3 has 15 amino acids. CDR1 and CDR2 from the germline V gene are LGHDT and YNNKEL (reference sequence). V lost 5 bases to trimming and J lost 2 bases; unmatched junction nucleotides: 5. The CDR3 sequence is CASSKDRVTGNTIYF. CDR3 nucleotides: TGTGCCAGCAGCAAGGACAGGGTTACTGGAAACACCATATATTTT.

The CDR3 is CASSLWGTGAVNTEAFF. The CDR3 DNA sequence: TGTGCCAGCAGCTTATGGGGGACAGGGGCCGTGAACACTGAAGCTTTCTTT. The rearrangement uses TRBV7-6 and TRBJ1-1, with TRBD1 matching over 10 bases. CDR3 length equals 17 residues. J lost 0 bases, V lost 2 bases, and 6 bases had no gene match. Germline assignment: CDR1 SGHVS and CDR2 FNYEAQ.